These 7 T cell receptor beta chains came from one sample sequenced in a study of cytomegalovirus exposure and HLA in healthy donors. The PCR had 60 Vbeta and 13 Jbeta primers. Profiling relied on immunoSEQ multiplex PCR, and the TCRdb table lists in-frame clones only, not all of them. This sample has 150,000 to 200,000 clones, with 70% to 80% found just once. The specimen was PBMCs. These TCRs come from a woman in her forties or fifties in good health and CMV-seronegative.

The chain joins TRBV28 to TRBJ1-1; possibly TRBD1 for D (6 bases). The CDR3 is 17 residues long. Germline values: CDR1 MDHEN, CDR2 SYDVKM. The V end lost 5 bases, the J end lost 1 base, and 20 bases lay between the germline ends. The CDR3 region is CASSGGAWGPRNTEAFF. The DNA of the CDR3 is TGTGCCAGCAGTGGGGGGGCCTGGGGGCCTCGGAACACTGAAGCTTTCTTT.

About this clone itself: Other DNA sequences in this sample translate to the same CDR3. The chain employs TRBV28 and TRBJ1-6; TRBD1 is a possible D gene (6 bases). Per germline, CDR1 MDHEN and CDR2 SYDVKM. CDR3 length: 15 residues. Trimming removed 2 bases from V and 5 bases from J, with 10 bases in between. The CDR3 loop reads CASSLPQGNNSPLHF. DNA for the CDR3: TGTGCCAGCAGTTTACCTCAGGGGAATAATTCACCCCTCCACTTT.

The CDR3 DNA reads TGTGCCAGCAGTTTCCGGGAGACCCAGTACTTC. Its protein product is CASSFRETQYF. This rearrangement joins TRBV6-1 to TRBJ2-5; D unresolved. The CDR3 is made up of 11 amino acids. Germline assignment: CDR1 MNHNS and CDR2 SASEGT. The V and J ends lost 5 bases and 5 bases respectively, with 6 bases between them.

V gene TRBV9 combines with J gene TRBJ2-1, with 7 bases matching TRBD1. Looked up from germline, CDR1 is SGDLS and CDR2 is YYNGEE. There are 14 residues in the CDR3. V trimming: 3 bases; J trimming: 5 bases; junction bases outside the gene matches: 5. The CDR3 DNA reads as TGTGCCAGCAGCGCTACAGGGGTCCACAATGAGCAGTTCTTC. Translating it yields CASSATGVHNEQFF. Full variable domain (outside the CDR3, taken from reference TRBV9 and TRBJ2-1): DSGVTQTPKHLITATGQRVTLRCSPRSGDLSVYWYQQSLDQGLQFLIQYYNGEERAKGNILERFSAQQFPDLHSELNLSSLELGDSALYFCASSATGVHNEQFFGPGTRLTVL.

The genes are TRBV18 and TRBJ2-5; D is possibly TRBD1 (6 bases). CDR3 size: 15 residues. V was cut by 3 bases and J by 3 bases, with 14 bases left in between. In germline, CDR1 is KGHSH, CDR2 LQKENI. CDR3 in amino acids: CASSPQAGVEETQYF. Written as DNA, the CDR3 is TGTGCCAGCTCACCCCAGGCAGGGGTGGAAGAGACCCAGTACTTC.

A remark on this clone: The same CDR3 can be traced to other DNA sequences in this sample. V is TRBV27 and J is TRBJ2-3; D might be TRBD1 (8 bases). The CDR3 has 15 amino acids. CDR1 is MNHEY and CDR2 is SMNVEV in the germline V gene (reference sequence). V was shortened by 6 bases and J by 6 bases, with 19 bases between the two germline ends. This chain's CDR3 is CASSLYRGGTDTQYF. Written as DNA, the CDR3 is TGTGCCAGCAGCCTATACAGGGGGGGTACCGATACGCAGTATTTT.

V is TRBV7-9 and J is TRBJ1-1, with D maybe TRBD1 (6 bases). V shed 3 bases and J shed 4 bases, with 18 bases lying between them. The CDR3 runs 16 residues. In germline, CDR1 is SEHNR, CDR2 FQNEAQ (reference sequence). CDR3 in DNA: TGTGCCAGCAGCTTGCGAGGACAGACGAGAGGCACTGAAGCTTTCTTT. It specifies CASSLRGQTRGTEAFF.